This T cell receptor (beta chain) was captured in a study of blood T cell repertoires in COVID-19. This clone was found once. The CDR3 spans 9 residues. Germline loops: CDR1 SQVTM, CDR2 ANQGSEA. Trimming took off 6 bases at V and 6 bases at J, with 5 bases between the two ends. Per the study methods: Counts of nucleated cells, estimated from reference gene primer amplification, were obtained. Method: immunoSEQ multiplex PCR; TCRdb's copy keeps in-frame clones and lacks some. D and trimming come from the DNA, and the V and J calls and clone size come from that table. The table records roughly 150,000 clones, 60% to 85% of them present only once.

The sample was peripheral blood. This TCR derives from a man in his 70s with acute or convalescent COVID-19. The chain couples TRBV29-1 to TRBJ1-2, with no clear D. The CDR3 DNA is TGCAGCGTATCGGATGGCTACACCTTC. It translates to CSVSDGYTF.